The 14 T cell receptor beta chains below come from one sample, sequenced in a study of cytomegalovirus exposure and HLA in healthy donors. The PCR was carried out with 60 Vbeta primers and 13 Jbeta primers. Here immunoSEQ multiplex PCR was the method, and the copy in TCRdb shows in-frame clones only, minus some. The repertoire holds roughly 100,000 clones, with roughly 15% as singletons. The sequencing sample was made of PBMCs. Receptor source: a female donor in good health and CMV-seronegative.

This rearrangement joins TRBV27 to TRBJ1-5; tentatively, D is TRBD1 (5 bases). The V gene's germline CDR1 is MNHEY and CDR2 SMNVEV (reference sequence). V dropped 3 bases and J dropped 3 bases, with 9 bases sitting between them. This CDR3 has 14 residues. DNA of the CDR3: TGTGCCAGCAGTTTCGGGGGGGACAATCAGCCCCAGCATTTT. Protein: CASSFGGDNQPQHF.

This rearrangement joins TRBV27 to TRBJ1-1; 9 bases map to TRBD1. Germline assignment: CDR1 MNHEY and CDR2 SMNVEV (reference sequence). The length of the CDR3 is 16 residues. With V trimmed by 3 bases and J by 5 bases, 10 bases remained unmatched. CDR3 nucleotides: TGTGCCAGCAGTTTGACCGGGACAGGGTGGGGGACTGAAGCTTTCTTT. Translating gives CASSLTGTGWGTEAFF.

V and J are TRBV18 and TRBJ2-2; 8 positions agree with TRBD2. The germline CDR1 and CDR2 sequences are KGHSH and LQKENI. V shed 2 bases, J shed 1 base, and the junction held 6 bases outside the gene matches. The CDR3 is made up of 17 amino acids. The DNA of the CDR3 is TGTGCCAGCTCACCATCCCAGCGGGAGAGGAACACCGGGGAGCTGTTTTTT. It encodes CASSPSQRERNTGELFF.

The chain has TRBV6-5 and TRBJ1-1; a possible D gene is TRBD1 (5 bases). The CDR3 has 15 residues. CDR1 and CDR2 from the germline V gene are MNHEY and SVGAGI. The V end lost 5 bases, the J end lost 0 bases, and 13 bases lay between the germline ends. The CDR3 DNA reads as TGTGCCAGCAGTCACCAACCGACAGTGAACACTGAAGCTTTCTTT. It is translated as CASSHQPTVNTEAFF.

As to this clone: Other nucleotide sequences in the sample specify the same CDR3. The chain's CDR3 is CASSGGEGQPQHF. Here the CDR3 DNA reads TGTGCCAGCAGTGGAGGGGAGGGTCAGCCCCAGCATTTT. This chain connects TRBV9 to TRBJ1-5; D possibly corresponds to TRBD1 (5 bases). V shed 5 bases and J shed 6 bases, with 12 bases lying between them. The CDR3 extends over 13 amino acids. Germline V CDR1 and CDR2: SGDLS, YYNGEE.

This clone was observed a handful of times. The V gene is TRBV4-1, the J gene TRBJ2-7; D is perhaps TRBD2 (6 bases). V gave up 4 bases and J gave up 4 bases, with 23 bases separating them. Germline V CDR1 and CDR2: MGHRA, YSYEKL. The CDR3 runs 17 residues. CDR3 nucleotide sequence: TGCGCCAGCAGCCCAGGTGGAGGGCGTTCCCTCTTATACGAGCAGTACTTC. Translation: CASSPGGGRSLLYEQYF.

CDR3 in amino acids: CASSPRQGGRETQYF. As DNA, the CDR3 is TGTGCCAGCAGCCCCAGACAGGGCGGGCGGGAGACCCAGTACTTC. The chain is built from TRBV25-1 and TRBJ2-5; 7 positions match TRBD1. Trimming removed 6 bases from V and 5 bases from J; junction bases left unmatched: 12. Per germline, CDR1 MGHDK and CDR2 SYGVNS. This CDR3 has 15 amino acids.

The CDR3 DNA reads TGTGCCAGTAGTATAGTTCAGGGGGCGTCCTACGAGCAGTACTTC. Encoded protein: CASSIVQGASYEQYF. V usage is TRBV19 and J usage is TRBJ2-7, with TRBD1 matching over 8 bases. The V segment lost 1 base and the J segment 1 base; nucleotides outside the gene matches: 3. Germline CDR1 reads LNHDA; CDR2 reads SQIVND (reference sequence). This CDR3 has 15 residues.

This clone was detected only a few times. The chain links TRBV7-9 to TRBJ1-2, with D possibly matching TRBD1 (6 bases). Germline values: CDR1 SEHNR, CDR2 FQNEAQ (reference sequence). This CDR3 comprises 15 residues. Trimming left V 5 bases short and J 4 bases short, with 17 bases between. CDR3 amino acids: CASSLNDRSSYGYTF. For the CDR3, the DNA is TGTGCCAGCAGCCTAAATGACAGGAGCTCCTATGGCTACACCTTC.

The chain couples TRBV9 to TRBJ2-5; 11 nucleotides agree with TRBD1. The CDR3 length is 17 residues. V trimming: 2 bases; J trimming: 6 bases; junction bases outside the gene matches: 12. CDR1 and CDR2 from the germline V gene are SGDLS and YYNGEE. The DNA of the CDR3 is TGTGCCAGCAGCGTCTCATCCGGGACAGGGGGGTCAAAGACCCAGTACTTC. Its protein product is CASSVSSGTGGSKTQYF.

J is TRBJ2-5 and V is TRBV7-3; D might be TRBD1 (5 bases). The V and J ends lost 2 bases and 3 bases respectively, with 7 bases between them. This CDR3 is built from 13 residues. CDR1 is SGHTA, CDR2 FQGTGA, per germline. This chain's CDR3 is CASSLAREETQYF. CDR3 sequence (DNA): TGTGCCAGCAGCTTAGCCAGGGAAGAGACCCAGTACTTC.

The chain uses TRBV14 and TRBJ1-2; no clear D gene. The V end lost 1 base, the J end lost 1 base, and 7 bases lay between the germline ends. The CDR3 has 14 residues. From germline, CDR1 is SGHDN and CDR2 FVKESK. The CDR3 DNA sequence: TGTGCCAGCAGCCAAGTGAACAGTAACTATGGCTACACCTTC. The encoded protein is CASSQVNSNYGYTF.

The chain uses TRBV7-9 and TRBJ1-3; 7 nucleotides match TRBD1. Losses at the gene ends were 4 bases for V and 5 bases for J; bases not matched to a gene: 17. CDR1 and CDR2 from the germline V gene are SEHNR and FQNEAQ (reference sequence). CDR3 size: 18 residues. The CDR3 spells CASSSLTGSITLRNTIYF. Here the CDR3 DNA reads TGTGCCAGCAGCTCCCTGACAGGGTCTATAACCCTAAGAAACACCATATATTTT.

This sequence joins TRBV9 and TRBJ2-3; 11 nucleotides agree with TRBD2. V lost 4 bases to trimming and J lost 0 bases; unmatched junction nucleotides: 10. This CDR3 has 18 amino acids. Germline V lookup: CDR1 SGDLS, CDR2 YYNGEE. The CDR3 DNA reads TGTGCCAGCAGCCCCGGACTAGCGGGTGGAACTAGCACAGATACGCAGTATTTT. Translating gives CASSPGLAGGTSTDTQYF.